This T cell receptor beta chain was documented in a study of blood T cell repertoires in COVID-19. On the study more broadly: Sample material is recorded as cDNA or gDNA derived from T cells, B-cell-depleted T cells, or PBMCs.

Membership in each cohort depended on participant-reported clinical history. The V and J ends lost 7 bases and 2 bases respectively, with 15 bases between them. This CDR3 spans 14 amino acids. Per germline, CDR1 MDHEN and CDR2 SYDVKM. Source study methods: Amplification of reference gene primers provided the estimated nucleated cell counts. Measured with immunoSEQ multiplex PCR; TCRdb has only the in-frame clones, and not every one. V and J calls and clone size are those listed in that table; D and trimming were worked out from the DNA. The sample contains some 200,000 clones, about 90% of which appear only once.

The sequence derives from a woman aged 45-60 years in a cohort exposed to, infected with or recovered from COVID-19 (not recorded which). Sample: PBMCs or T cells enriched from blood (not recorded which). The gene calls are TRBV28 and TRBJ2-7, with no clear D. The CDR3 DNA sequence: TGTGCCAGCACCAAAAATGACGGAGCCTACGAGCAGTACTTC. This gives the protein CASTKNDGAYEQYF.